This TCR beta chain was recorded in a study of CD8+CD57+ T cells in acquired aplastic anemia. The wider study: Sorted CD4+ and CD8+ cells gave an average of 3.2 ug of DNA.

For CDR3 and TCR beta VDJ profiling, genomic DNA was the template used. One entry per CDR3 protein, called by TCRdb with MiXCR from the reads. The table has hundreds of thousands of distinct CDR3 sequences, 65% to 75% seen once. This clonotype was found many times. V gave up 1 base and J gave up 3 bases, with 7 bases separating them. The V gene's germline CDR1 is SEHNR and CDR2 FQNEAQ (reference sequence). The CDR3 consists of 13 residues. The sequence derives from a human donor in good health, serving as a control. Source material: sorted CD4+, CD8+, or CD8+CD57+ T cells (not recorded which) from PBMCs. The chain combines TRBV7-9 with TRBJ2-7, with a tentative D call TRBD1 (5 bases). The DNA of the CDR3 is TGTGCCAGCAGCTTAGGACAGTTCTACGAGCAGTACTTC. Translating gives CASSLGQFYEQYF.